The next 3 T cell receptor beta chains were all read from a single sample in a study of memory CD4+ T cells and cytomegalovirus serostatus. The sort gate was single viable CD3+CD4+CD8-CD45RO+ cells for memory CD4+ T cells. The repertoire was sequenced with immunoSEQ multiplex PCR; TCRdb's copy has only in-frame clones and lacks some. The data contain 60,000 to 70,000 clones, less than 85% of them singletons. Sequencing used memory CD4+ T cells from blood. Source of these receptors: an adult in good health and CMV-seronegative. Some clones in this sample may be carry-over from other donors' samples.

CDR3: CASHTPGSETQYF. Written as DNA, the CDR3 is TGTGCCAGCCATACGCCCGGGTCAGAGACCCAGTACTTC. The chain joins TRBV18 to TRBJ2-5; no reliable D call. This CDR3 is built from 13 residues. Per germline, CDR1 KGHSH and CDR2 LQKENI. V shed 8 bases and J shed 4 bases, with 14 bases lying between them.

The chain employs TRBV7-2 and TRBJ1-1, with 9 positions matching TRBD1. Germline loops: CDR1 SGHTA, CDR2 FQGNSA. V trimming: 5 bases; J trimming: 5 bases; junction bases outside the gene matches: 6. This CDR3 has 14 amino acids. The DNA of the CDR3 is TGTGCCAGCAGCGCCCAACAGGGGGCAACTGAAGCTTTCTTT. It specifies CASSAQQGATEAFF. The variable domain in full, completed from reference TRBV7-2 and TRBJ1-1, reads GAGVSQSPSNKVTEKGKDVELRCDPISGHTALYWYRQSLGQGLEFLIYFQGNSAPDKSGLPSDRFSAERTGGSVSTLTIQRTQQEDSAVYLCASSAQQGATEAFFGQGTRLTVV.

This chain joins TRBV18 and TRBJ1-5, with 9 bases lining up with TRBD1. Per the germline V gene, CDR1 is KGHSH and CDR2 is LQKENI. V dropped 6 bases and J dropped 5; count of bases not matched to a gene: 5. The CDR3 is 14 amino acids. CDR3 region: CASSRDRDYQPQHF. As DNA, the CDR3 is TGTGCCAGCTCTAGGGACAGGGACTATCAGCCCCAGCATTTT.